This paragraph reports one TCR beta chain. This table comes from immunoSEQ multiplex PCR, and its TCRdb copy is limited to in-frame clones, with some not included. This sample has 130,000 to 150,000 clones, with around nine tenths found just once. This sample stems from a study of T cell responses to AZD1222 COVID-19 vaccine. Study-wide background: Second-dose timings of about 4 or about 12 weeks were pooled.

The TCR originated in an adult in good health. The sequenced sample was peripheral blood, obtained on day 0 of AZD1222 vaccination.

The CDR3 is CASSLISGGQNSGANVLTF. In DNA, the CDR3 is TGTGCCAGCAGCCTCATTTCCGGGGGGCAGAACTCTGGGGCCAACGTCCTGACTTTC. The chain carries TRBV7-6 and TRBJ2-6, with a weak D call TRBD2 (7 bases). From germline, CDR1 is SGHVS and CDR2 FNYEAQ. V was pared by 5 bases and J by 0 bases, with 20 bases between. The length of the CDR3 is 19 residues.